The rows below give T cell receptor beta chains drawn from one sample of a study of shared T cell receptors in the human thymus. Assay used: immunoSEQ multiplex PCR; TCRdb lists only in-frame clones, some missing. The sample consists of about 730,000 clones, 80% to 90% of them appearing once. In addition, the sample was reused for a study of human thymus T cells.

Sequenced sample: thymocytes. Receptors originate from a girl in the first two years of life with a congenital heart defect. The CDR3 runs from the conserved cysteine through the conserved F or W. A D gene is named only where the DNA matches it firmly. Expanded clones get a size class; other rows say once, few or many, or leave the size out.

d_gene	abundance	v_gene	j_gene	len	CDR3aa	CDR3nt
-	-	TRBV14	TRBJ1-2	15	CASSQEGGLHYGYTF	TGTGCCAGCAGCCAAGAGGGCGGGCTTCACTATGGCTACACCTTC
-	-	TRBV6-5	TRBJ1-1	12	CASSYRGGGAFF	TGTGCCAGCAGTTATAGGGGCGGGGGAGCTTTCTTT
-	-	TRBV2	TRBJ2-6	21	CASTKPKTGPSGLTGANVLTF	TGTGCCAGCACCAAACCAAAAACCGGGCCATCAGGACTTACTGGGGCCAACGTCCTGACTTTC
TRBD1	-	TRBV5-8	TRBJ1-3	16	CASSLDRGEPGNTIYF	TGTGCCAGCAGCTTGGACAGGGGGGAACCTGGAAACACCATATATTTT
TRBD1	-	TRBV5-1	TRBJ1-4	17	CASSRDRGRGGEEKLFF	TGCGCCAGCAGCCGGGACAGGGGGCGCGGAGGAGAAGAAAAACTGTTTTTT
-	-	TRBV7-9	TRBJ1-4	17	CASSPLGQGFCNEKLFF	TGTGCCAGCAGCCCCCTGGGTCAGGGGTTTTGTAATGAAAAACTGTTTTTT
TRBD1	-	TRBV13	TRBJ2-5	16	CASSFLGQGERETQYF	TGTGCCAGCAGCTTTCTCGGACAGGGCGAGCGAGAGACCCAGTACTTC
TRBD2	-	TRBV4-1	TRBJ2-1	19	CASSQDRAEGGGFGNEQFF	TGCGCCAGCAGCCAAGATCGGGCGGAGGGCGGGGGTTTTGGAAATGAGCAGTTCTTC
TRBD1	-	TRBV5-4	TRBJ1-4	13	CASSLQGAEKLFF	TGTGCCAGCAGCTTGCAGGGGGCGGAAAAACTGTTTTTT
TRBD2	once	TRBV18	TRBJ2-5	17	CASSPASGGGVVETQYF	TGTGCCAGCTCACCAGCCAGCGGGGGGGGAGTTGTGGAGACCCAGTACTTC
-	-	TRBV7-2	TRBJ2-7	18	CASSIGGRRGTSSYEQYF	TGTGCCAGCAGCATTGGCGGAAGGAGGGGAACCAGCTCCTACGAGCAGTACTTC
-	-	TRBV30	TRBJ1-1	19	CAWSDPADSEGVLNTEAFF	TGTGCCTGGAGTGACCCTGCGGATTCTGAGGGAGTATTGAACACTGAAGCTTTCTTT
-	-	TRBV29-1	TRBJ1-2	16	CSVPTDRDMPNYGYTF	TGCAGCGTCCCCACCGACCGAGACATGCCTAACTATGGCTACACCTTC
-	-	TRBV6-5	TRBJ2-1	13	CASSYEGLGEQFF	TGTGCCAGCAGTTACGAGGGCCTGGGCGAGCAGTTCTTC
-	few	TRBV18	TRBJ1-5	13	CASSPQGGQPQHF	TGTGCCAGCTCACCGCAGGGAGGTCAGCCCCAGCATTTT
-	-	TRBV14	TRBJ1-6	19	CASSQAGHPQSSYNSPLHF	TGTGCCAGCAGCCAAGCGGGACATCCACAGAGCTCCTATAATTCACCCCTCCACTTT
-	once	TRBV7-4	TRBJ1-1	13	CASSQDRTTEAFF	TGTGCCAGCAGCCAAGACAGAACCACTGAAGCTTTCTTT
-	-	TRBV18	TRBJ2-1	15	CASSPNPGLNNEQFF	TGTGCCAGCTCACCAAACCCAGGCCTCAACAATGAGCAGTTCTTC
-	-	TRBV11-2	TRBJ1-3	14	CASSSNRVGNTIYF	TGTGCCAGCAGCTCAAACAGGGTCGGGAACACCATATATTTT
TRBD1	-	TRBV29-1	TRBJ2-5	13	CSATGGSQETQYF	TGCAGCGCGACAGGGGGGTCACAAGAGACCCAGTACTTC
-	-	TRBV21-1	TRBJ1-5	13	CASREQGDQPQHF	TGTGCCAGCAGGGAACAGGGGGATCAGCCCCAGCATTTT
TRBD1	-	TRBV4-1	TRBJ2-5	15	CASSHGQDQEETQYF	TGCGCCAGCAGCCACGGACAGGACCAAGAAGAGACCCAGTACTTC
-	once	TRBV5-4	TRBJ1-2	15	CASRHGQTPDYGYTF	TGTGCCAGCAGGCACGGACAGACCCCTGACTATGGCTACACCTTC
TRBD1	few	TRBV6-1	TRBJ2-3	15	CASSVGQGGTDTQYF	TGTGCCAGCAGCGTAGGACAGGGCGGCACAGATACGCAGTATTTT
TRBD1	-	TRBV9	TRBJ1-6	15	CASSVETGVNSPLHF	TGTGCCAGCAGCGTCGAGACAGGGGTGAATTCACCCCTCCACTTT
-	-	TRBV2	TRBJ1-4	22	CASSQKGLSGDEQLATNEKLFF	TGTGCCAGCAGTCAAAAGGGTTTAAGCGGGGATGAACAGCTTGCAACTAATGAAAAACTGTTTTTT
TRBD1	-	TRBV2	TRBJ1-1	15	CASTNLTGSSTEAFF	TGTGCCAGCACCAACCTGACAGGGTCAAGTACTGAAGCTTTCTTT
-	-	TRBV30	TRBJ1-2	13	CAWSVGVGYGYTF	TGTGCCTGGAGTGTGGGAGTCGGCTATGGCTACACCTTC
TRBD1	-	TRBV27	TRBJ2-3	17	CASSFGLKTGGEDTQYF	TGTGCCAGCAGTTTCGGGTTGAAGACAGGGGGGGAAGATACGCAGTATTTT
TRBD2	-	TRBV15	TRBJ2-1	18	CATSRADQRGNSYNEQFF	TGTGCCACCAGCAGAGCGGACCAGCGGGGGAACTCCTACAATGAGCAGTTCTTC
TRBD1	-	TRBV5-1	TRBJ1-1	14	CASSLFGTGSQAFF	TGCGCCAGCAGCTTGTTTGGGACAGGCAGTCAAGCTTTCTTT
-	-	TRBV20-1	TRBJ2-3	10	CSAKSDTQYF	TGCAGTGCCAAATCAGATACGCAGTATTTT
TRBD1	-	TRBV7-8	TRBJ1-2	16	CASSPGYRQGVYGYTF	TGTGCCAGCAGCCCCGGTTATCGACAGGGCGTGTATGGCTACACCTTC
TRBD1	-	TRBV5-6	TRBJ1-5	15	CASSGTGVRGQPQHF	TGTGCCAGCAGCGGGACAGGGGTTCGGGGTCAGCCCCAGCATTTT
TRBD1	-	TRBV19	TRBJ1-2	12	CASSWDSCGYTF	TGTGCCAGTAGCTGGGACAGCTGTGGCTACACCTTC
-	-	TRBV6-1	TRBJ1-1	17	CASSEVLGRGMNTEAFF	TGTGCCAGCAGTGAAGTGCTCGGTCGGGGGATGAACACTGAAGCTTTCTTT
-	few	TRBV10-2	TRBJ1-3	15	CASIPPDSRGNTIYF	TGCGCCAGCATTCCTCCGGACAGTCGGGGAAACACCATATATTTT
TRBD2	-	TRBV4-3	TRBJ2-3	17	CASSQTSGGKPTDTQYF	TGCGCCAGCAGCCAAACTAGCGGGGGGAAACCCACAGATACGCAGTATTTT
TRBD1	few	TRBV5-4	TRBJ1-6	16	CASSLGWTGGSSPLHF	TGTGCCAGCAGCTTGGGGTGGACAGGGGGCAGCTCACCCCTCCACTTT
-	-	TRBV28	TRBJ1-4	16	CASSSANVRFNEKLFF	TGTGCCAGCAGTTCCGCAAACGTCAGATTTAATGAAAAACTGTTTTTT
TRBD2	-	TRBV19	TRBJ2-3	13	CASQTSGTDTQYF	TGTGCCAGTCAGACTAGCGGCACAGATACGCAGTATTTT
-	-	TRBV15	TRBJ1-2	15	CATSRDLNINYGYTF	TGTGCCACCAGCAGAGATCTTAACATTAACTATGGCTACACCTTC
-	-	TRBV4-3	TRBJ2-7	16	CASSQERQQVSYEQYF	TGCGCCAGCAGCCAAGAGAGACAACAGGTCTCCTACGAGCAGTACTTC
-	-	TRBV4-1	TRBJ1-5	16	CASSQPVEGHNQPQHF	TGCGCCAGCAGCCAACCGGTGGAGGGCCACAATCAGCCCCAGCATTTT
-	-	TRBV5-6	TRBJ2-7	16	CASSLEGLRVSYEQYF	TGTGCCAGCAGCTTGGAGGGGCTCAGGGTCTCCTACGAGCAGTACTTC
-	once	TRBV6-5	TRBJ1-2	15	CASSYQAGLLDGYTF	TGTGCCAGCAGTTACCAAGCAGGCCTCCTCGATGGCTACACCTTC
-	-	TRBV30	TRBJ2-2	14	CAWSRVIVTGELFF	TGTGCCTGGAGTCGAGTTATCGTCACCGGGGAGCTGTTTTTT
TRBD1	once	TRBV10-3	TRBJ1-2	15	CAISTGQRANYGYTF	TGTGCCATCAGCACGGGACAGCGAGCTAACTATGGCTACACCTTC
-	-	TRBV19	TRBJ2-5	14	CASSITDSQETQYF	TGTGCCAGTAGTATTACGGACAGCCAAGAGACCCAGTACTTC
-	-	TRBV9	TRBJ2-5	14	CASSPQGVMETQYF	TGTGCCAGCAGCCCACAGGGTGTGATGGAGACCCAGTACTTC
-	-	TRBV6-5	TRBJ2-1	13	CASSPPTGNEQFF	TGTGCCAGCAGTCCACCGACAGGTAATGAGCAGTTCTTC
TRBD1	-	TRBV7-2	TRBJ1-2	15	CASSGPGTVDYGYTF	TGTGCCAGCAGCGGCCCCGGGACAGTAGACTATGGCTACACCTTC
-	-	TRBV5-4	TRBJ1-2	14	CASSLGRTGDGYTF	TGTGCCAGCAGCTTGGGGCGGACGGGGGATGGCTACACCTTC
TRBD1	-	TRBV10-3	TRBJ2-2	16	CAIRLPSETGPGELFF	TGTGCCATCAGACTCCCCTCAGAGACAGGGCCCGGGGAGCTGTTTTTT
-	-	TRBV6-6	TRBJ1-1	15	CASSYGRVGNTEAFF	TGTGCCAGCAGTTACGGGCGGGTAGGGAACACTGAAGCTTTCTTT
-	-	TRBV9	TRBJ2-7	15	CASSVGGRGTYEQYF	TGTGCCAGCAGCGTAGGGGGTCGGGGAACCTACGAGCAGTACTTC
TRBD2	-	TRBV7-6	TRBJ2-1	19	CASSHLHGSSGGAYNEQFF	TGTGCCAGCAGCCACCTACACGGGTCGAGCGGGGGGGCCTACAATGAGCAGTTCTTC
-	-	TRBV6-1	TRBJ2-2	14	CASSFSPSTGELFF	TGTGCCAGCAGTTTTAGTCCTAGCACCGGGGAGCTGTTTTTT
TRBD1	few	TRBV4-2	TRBJ1-2	17	CASSQVPDRGRRYGYTF	TGTGCCAGCAGCCAAGTCCCGGACAGGGGGCGGAGATATGGCTACACCTTC
-	-	TRBV18	TRBJ1-2	13	CASSPSRGYGYTF	TGTGCCAGCTCACCTTCTAGGGGCTATGGCTACACCTTC